These T cell receptor beta chains were read from a single sample in a study of technical replicates of blood from a handful of donors. Measured with immunoSEQ multiplex PCR; TCRdb has only the in-frame clones, and not every one. This repertoire shows fewer than 100,000 clones, almost 96% found once; its top ten account for about 0.21%. The sample consisted of T cells isolated from PBMCs. These receptors originate from a human donor in good health. Both conserved end residues are part of each CDR3. Fields, in order: clone size, D gene, J gene, CDR3 length, V gene, CDR3 DNA, CDR3 protein. D genes are given only for firm matches. Clone size appears in some rows only: once, few, many, or a class for an expanded clone.

abundance: .; d_gene: TRBD2; j_gene: TRBJ2-3; len: 17; v_gene: TRBV5-1; CDR3nt: TGCGCCAGCAGCTTGGGGCCACTAGCGGGAGGCACAGATACGCAGTATTTT; CDR3aa: CASSLGPLAGGTDTQYF
abundance: .; d_gene: TRBD2; j_gene: TRBJ2-3; len: 16; v_gene: TRBV6-5; CDR3nt: TGTGCCAGCAGTTACTCGCTAGCGGGAGGGCAAGATACGCAGTATTTT; CDR3aa: CASSYSLAGGQDTQYF
abundance: .; d_gene: TRBD1; j_gene: TRBJ2-5; len: 16; v_gene: TRBV7-9; CDR3nt: TGTGCCAGCAGCCGGGGGGCGACAGGGGGACGAGAGACCCAGTACTTC; CDR3aa: CASSRGATGGRETQYF
abundance: .; d_gene: TRBD1; j_gene: TRBJ2-1; len: 17; v_gene: TRBV10-3; CDR3nt: TGTGCCATCAGTGAGTCGTCCCGGGACAGGGAGGGACATGAGCAGTTCTTC; CDR3aa: CAISESSRDREGHEQFF
abundance: .; d_gene: .; j_gene: TRBJ2-3; len: 14; v_gene: TRBV7-6; CDR3nt: TGTGCCAGCAGCCGGACGGGAGGCACAGATACGCAGTATTTT; CDR3aa: CASSRTGGTDTQYF
abundance: .; d_gene: TRBD2; j_gene: TRBJ2-3; len: 17; v_gene: TRBV5-1; CDR3nt: TGCGCCAGCAGCCTACCCCCGGGTAGCGGGGTGCCGACATCGCAGTATTTT; CDR3aa: CASSLPPGSGVPTSQYF
abundance: .; d_gene: .; j_gene: TRBJ1-4; len: 13; v_gene: TRBV6-1; CDR3nt: TGTGCCAGCAGTACGGGTACGGATGAAAAACTGTTTTTT; CDR3aa: CASSTGTDEKLFF
abundance: once; d_gene: .; j_gene: TRBJ2-7; len: 11; v_gene: TRBV2; CDR3nt: TGTGCCAGCCTTGTCCGCTACGAGCAGTACTTC; CDR3aa: CASLVRYEQYF
abundance: .; d_gene: .; j_gene: TRBJ2-5; len: 18; v_gene: TRBV28; CDR3nt: TGTGCCAGCAGTTTTGGACCACAGGAATCGTTTGTCCAAGAGACCCAGTACTTC; CDR3aa: CASSFGPQESFVQETQYF
abundance: .; d_gene: .; j_gene: TRBJ2-1; len: 15; v_gene: TRBV4-1; CDR3nt: TGCGCCAGCAGCCAACAGGGGGGCTCCTACAATGAGCAGTTCTTC; CDR3aa: CASSQQGGSYNEQFF
abundance: .; d_gene: TRBD1; j_gene: TRBJ2-3; len: 18; v_gene: TRBV13; CDR3nt: TGTGCCAGCAGCTTGGACCTTCGGACAGGGAGAGGGTTGGATACGCAGTATTTT; CDR3aa: CASSLDLRTGRGLDTQYF
abundance: .; d_gene: .; j_gene: TRBJ1-2; len: 16; v_gene: TRBV11-2; CDR3nt: TGTGCCAGCAGTATCGGGGGTTTGGGCTCTAACTATGGCTACACCTTC; CDR3aa: CASSIGGLGSNYGYTF
abundance: .; d_gene: .; j_gene: TRBJ2-5; len: 14; v_gene: TRBV5-1; CDR3nt: TGCGCCAGCAGCTTGGTTCAGGTCCAAGAGACCCAGTACTTC; CDR3aa: CASSLVQVQETQYF
abundance: .; d_gene: TRBD1; j_gene: TRBJ2-3; len: 14; v_gene: TRBV9; CDR3nt: TGTGCCAGCAGCGATCAGGGGGCAGGGGATACGCAGTATTTT; CDR3aa: CASSDQGAGDTQYF
abundance: .; d_gene: .; j_gene: TRBJ1-3; len: 14; v_gene: TRBV7-9; CDR3nt: TGTGCCAGCAGCTTAACAGGGTCTGGAAACACCATATATTTT; CDR3aa: CASSLTGSGNTIYF